This T cell receptor (beta chain) was identified during a study of T cell responses to AZD1222 COVID-19 vaccine. Comment on this clone: Relative to the germline gene, one junction end is altered; a read error may explain this.

Libraries were prepared by immunoSEQ multiplex PCR; TCRdb keeps only in-frame clonotypes and omits some of them. The profile shows roughly 90,000 clones, approximately 92% of them singletons. The CDR3 length is 13 residues. Germline V gene sequence: CDR1 MNHEY, CDR2 SVGAGI. This TCR was sampled from an adult who received the AZD1222 COVID-19 vaccine. J is TRBJ1-2 and V is TRBV6-5; weak D call: TRBD1 (5 bases). The source was peripheral blood, collected 28 days after the second AZD1222 dose. The CDR3 here is CASSYSGAWGCTF. As DNA, the CDR3 is TGTGCCAGCAGTTACTCGGGAGCATGGGGCTGCACCTTC.